The rows below give T cell receptor beta chains drawn from one sample of a study of human thymus T cells. The data were produced by immunoSEQ multiplex PCR, yet TCRdb's version contains in-frame clones alone and is incomplete. The sample carries tens of thousands of clones, approximately 95% recorded once. Sequencing input: blood. The receptors come from a boy under two years old with a congenital heart defect but otherwise immunologically healthy. The CDR3 runs from the conserved cysteine through the conserved F or W. The D gene is left open where the match is weak. The size entry is marked missing in some rows and otherwise reads once, few, many or a size class.

J	V	size	D	CDR3	DNA
TRBJ2-7	TRBV7-2	.	.	CASSLSTLYEQYF	TGTGCCAGCAGCTTGTCCACCCTCTACGAGCAGTACTTC
TRBJ2-1	TRBV27	once	.	CASSLRGWVNEQFF	TGTGCCAGCAGTTTACGGGGGTGGGTCAATGAGCAGTTCTTC
TRBJ2-3	TRBV5-5	.	.	CASSTQGQVDTQYF	TGTGCCAGCAGCACTCAGGGGCAGGTCGATACGCAGTATTTT
TRBJ2-2	TRBV28	few	TRBD2	CASGTSWTGELFF	TGTGCCAGCGGGACTAGTTGGACCGGGGAGCTGTTTTTT
TRBJ2-7	TRBV6-5	once	.	CASRPGGTYEQYF	TGTGCCAGCAGACCCGGGGGAACCTACGAGCAGTACTTC
TRBJ1-1	TRBV9	few	.	CASSVAGQNTEAFF	TGTGCCAGCAGCGTAGCTGGACAGAACACTGAAGCTTTCTTT
TRBJ2-7	TRBV30	.	.	CAWSTYEQYF	TGTGCCTGGAGCACCTACGAGCAGTACTTC
TRBJ1-2	TRBV25-1	once	.	CASSEPLVGGYTF	TGTGCCAGCAGTGAACCTCTGGTAGGGGGCTACACCTTC
TRBJ1-1	TRBV28	.	.	CASSSRGAFF	TGTGCCAGCAGTTCCAGGGGAGCTTTCTTT
TRBJ2-3	TRBV27	.	.	CASSLRVSTDTQYF	TGTGCCAGCAGCCTCAGGGTTAGCACAGATACGCAGTATTTT
TRBJ1-1	TRBV15	.	TRBD1	CATSRQGARTEAFF	TGTGCCACCAGTAGACAGGGGGCGAGGACTGAAGCTTTCTTT
TRBJ2-3	TRBV4-1	.	.	CASSQALRDDTQYF	TGCGCCAGCAGCCAAGCTCTAAGAGACGATACGCAGTATTTT
TRBJ1-5	TRBV7-9	.	TRBD1	CASSPRQGQPQHF	TGTGCCAGCAGTCCTAGACAGGGACAGCCCCAGCATTTT
TRBJ1-1	TRBV28	once	.	CASSLLKLNTEAFF	TGTGCCAGCAGTTTATTAAAGCTGAACACTGAAGCTTTCTTT
TRBJ2-3	TRBV4-1	once	TRBD1	CASSQDGQGYTDTQYF	TGCGCCAGCAGCCAAGATGGACAGGGATACACAGATACGCAGTATTTT
TRBJ1-1	TRBV5-1	.	TRBD1	CASSYYRGRGTEAFF	TGCGCCAGCAGCTATTACAGGGGAAGGGGCACTGAAGCTTTCTTT
TRBJ1-5	TRBV2	.	.	CASRQEGQPQHF	TGTGCCAGCAGGCAAGAGGGTCAGCCCCAGCATTTT
TRBJ2-3	TRBV7-9	.	.	CASIETVSTDTQYF	TGTGCCAGCATCGAGACAGTTAGCACAGATACGCAGTATTTT
TRBJ1-3	TRBV6-5	.	TRBD1	CASSPQGAGGNTIYF	TGTGCCAGCAGCCCACAGGGGGCCGGCGGAAACACCATATATTTT
TRBJ1-2	TRBV20-1	.	.	CSARQNYGYTF	TGCAGTGCTAGACAAAACTATGGCTACACCTTC
TRBJ2-7	TRBV19	.	.	CASSINRRNYEQYF	TGTGCCAGTAGTATAAACAGGAGGAACTACGAGCAGTACTTC
TRBJ2-3	TRBV7-9	.	TRBD1	CASSPDRGMTDTQYF	TGTGCCAGCAGCCCCGACAGGGGCATGACAGATACGCAGTATTTT
TRBJ2-5	TRBV25-1	.	.	CASSEYHLGGETQYF	TGTGCCAGCAGTGAATACCATCTAGGGGGGGAGACCCAGTACTTC
TRBJ1-6	TRBV6-1	.	TRBD1	CASSPRQGTSPLHF	TGTGCCAGCAGCCCTAGACAGGGCACTTCACCCCTCCACTTT
TRBJ2-5	TRBV5-1	.	.	CASSLQETQYF	TGCGCCAGCAGCTTGCAGGAGACCCAGTACTTC
TRBJ2-2	TRBV4-3	.	.	CASSQETGELFF	TGCGCCAGCAGCCAGGAAACCGGGGAGCTGTTTTTT
TRBJ2-5	TRBV11-3	.	TRBD2	CASSLAGGPETQYF	TGTGCCAGCAGCTTAGCGGGGGGGCCAGAGACCCAGTACTTC
TRBJ2-1	TRBV4-3	once	.	CASSQDLTYSYNEQFF	TGCGCCAGCAGCCAAGATCTCACATACTCCTACAATGAGCAGTTCTTC
TRBJ2-7	TRBV11-3	.	.	CASSSIYEQYF	TGTGCCAGCAGCTCAATCTACGAGCAGTACTTC
TRBJ2-1	TRBV11-3	.	.	CASVRDNEQFF	TGTGCCAGCGTCCGGGACAATGAGCAGTTCTTC
TRBJ1-6	TRBV11-2	.	.	CASSSLRRGYSSPLHF	TGTGCCAGCAGCTCCCTGAGGAGGGGGTATAGTTCACCCCTCCACTTT
TRBJ2-5	TRBV5-1	once	.	CASSLERGEETQYF	TGCGCCAGCAGCTTAGAGAGGGGGGAAGAGACCCAGTACTTC
TRBJ1-6	TRBV4-1	.	.	CASSHLPVSSYNSPLHF	TGCGCCAGCAGCCACCTGCCGGTTAGCTCCTATAATTCACCCCTCCACTTT
TRBJ2-1	TRBV7-2	.	.	CASSAQGYNEQFF	TGTGCCAGCAGCGCCCAGGGGTACAATGAGCAGTTCTTC
TRBJ2-3	TRBV11-3	.	.	CASSPWRGTDTQYF	TGTGCCAGCAGCCCTTGGCGGGGCACAGATACGCAGTATTTT
TRBJ2-4	TRBV10-1	.	.	CASSEGVLAKNIQYF	TGCGCCAGCAGTGAGGGCGTCTTAGCCAAAAACATTCAGTACTTC
TRBJ1-1	TRBV4-3	.	.	CASSQDRGRLGAFF	TGCGCCAGCAGCCAAGACAGGGGACGCCTCGGAGCTTTCTTT
TRBJ2-3	TRBV7-2	.	TRBD2	CASSLLLAGSTDTQYF	TGTGCCAGCAGCTTGTTGTTAGCGGGGAGCACAGATACGCAGTATTTT
TRBJ1-2	TRBV7-2	.	TRBD1	CASSLQGAGGYTF	TGTGCCAGCAGCTTACAGGGGGCCGGTGGCTACACCTTC
TRBJ2-1	TRBV9	.	TRBD1	CASSPPGGSYNEQFF	TGTGCCAGCAGCCCTCCAGGGGGCTCCTACAATGAGCAGTTCTTC
TRBJ2-1	TRBV4-3	.	.	CASSQEEGVGYNEQFF	TGCGCCAGCAGCCAAGAGGAGGGGGTTGGCTACAATGAGCAGTTCTTC
TRBJ2-7	TRBV5-6	.	.	CASSLGITYEQYF	TGTGCCAGCAGCTTGGGGATTACCTACGAGCAGTACTTC
TRBJ1-1	TRBV12-2	.	.	CASRLGRRSNTEAFF	TGTGCAAGTCGCTTAGGGCGGCGTTCGAACACTGAAGCTTTCTTT
TRBJ1-6	TRBV4-3	once	TRBD1	CASSQDRQGNSPLHF	TGCGCCAGCAGCCAAGATAGACAGGGTAATTCACCCCTCCACTTT
TRBJ1-2	TRBV4-3	.	.	CASSVDTGLFLYGYTF	TGCGCCAGCAGCGTCGACACAGGGTTGTTCCTCTATGGCTACACCTTC
TRBJ2-5	TRBV2	.	.	CASSDRETQYF	TGTGCCAGCAGTGATAGAGAGACCCAGTACTTC
TRBJ2-3	TRBV25-1	once	TRBD1	CASTQGASSTDTQYF	TGTGCCAGCACACAGGGGGCGTCTAGCACAGATACGCAGTATTTT
TRBJ2-7	TRBV2	once	.	CASSEDYEQYF	TGTGCCAGCAGTGAGGACTACGAGCAGTACTTC
TRBJ1-2	TRBV5-1	.	TRBD1	CASSLDRGYGYTF	TGCGCCAGCAGCTTGGACAGGGGTTATGGCTACACCTTC
TRBJ2-5	TRBV11-2	.	.	CASSFTGLETQYF	TGTGCCAGCAGCTTTACGGGATTAGAGACCCAGTACTTC
TRBJ2-2	TRBV11-3	.	.	CASSLQNTGELFF	TGTGCCAGCAGCTTACAGAACACCGGGGAGCTGTTTTTT